The 17 T cell receptor beta chains in this list originate from one sample, sequenced in a study of STAT3 mutations in large granular lymphocyte leukemia (dated by TCRdb to the late 2010s). The library was produced with the immunoSEQ multiplex PCR assay. TCRdb's version of the immuneACCESS table is confined to in-frame rearrangements and falls short of the full clone set. An unresolved V gene accounts for under half of the shortfall where checked; the remainder is of unknown origin. The sample table shows around 2,500 clones, and 50% to 60% are seen once. About 81% of the sample is taken by the ten largest. These receptors lack a known antigen. What the study reported, not specific to this receptor: At least one immunodominant TCRbeta clonotype was present in every T-LGLL patient, and multiple immunodominant subclonotypes appeared in about half of the T-LGLL patients.

The sequencing input was peripheral blood mononuclear cells. Receptor source: a man aged 60-69 years with T-cell large granular lymphocyte leukemia. Some clones in this sample may be carry-over from other donors' samples. The age is the age at diagnosis.

The gene calls are TRBV5-6 and TRBJ2-3; D may match TRBD1 or TRBD2 (5 bases each). CDR1 and CDR2 from the germline V gene are SGHDT and YYEEEE. V lost 4 bases and J lost 1, with 13 bases in between. This CDR3 is 15 amino acids long. CDR3 residues: CASSQGTAGTDTQYF. In DNA, the CDR3 is TGTGCCAGCAGCCAAGGGACGGCAGGCACAGATACGCAGTATTTT.

CDR3 sequence: CASSRGTDRDQPQHF. CDR3 nucleotides: TGTGCCAGCAGCCGGGGGACAGACCGAGATCAGCCCCAGCATTTT. The chain uses TRBV7-9 and TRBJ1-5; 7 nucleotides agree with TRBD1. The trim removed 5 bases at V and 5 bases at J, leaving 9 bases unmatched. The CDR3 is 15 residues long. CDR1 and CDR2 from the germline V gene are SEHNR and FQNEAQ (reference sequence).

The CDR3 region has the DNA TGTGCCAGCAGTAAGGGACAGGGAGGCGAGCAGTACTTC. This translates into CASSKGQGGEQYF. The V call is TRBV7-9, the J call TRBJ2-7; 9 bases line up with TRBD1. Germline lookup yields CDR1 SEHNR and CDR2 FQNEAQ (reference sequence). V gave up 6 bases and J gave up 6 bases; unmatched junction bases: 6. The CDR3 is made up of 13 amino acids.

This sequence joins TRBV27 and TRBJ1-5; possibly TRBD1 for D (5 bases). Trimming pared 2 bases from V and 3 bases from J, leaving 11 bases between. The CDR3 totals 15 residues. Per germline, CDR1 MNHEY and CDR2 SMNVEV (reference sequence). CDR3 protein: CASSLMGRLNQPQHF. For the CDR3, the DNA is TGTGCCAGCAGTTTAATGGGACGCCTCAATCAGCCCCAGCATTTT.

V gene TRBV5-1 combines with J gene TRBJ1-6; D remains unclear. The CDR3 contains 16 residues. Germline-derived CDR1 and CDR2 are SGHRS and YFSETQ. V lost 1 base, J lost 7 bases, and 15 bases lay in between. This CDR3 is CASSLSELAGNSPLHF. In DNA, the CDR3 is TGCGCCAGCAGCTTGTCAGAATTGGCAGGAAATTCACCCCTCCACTTT. Filled out from reference TRBV5-1 and TRBJ1-6, the complete variable domain reads KAGVTQTPRYLIKTRGQQVTLSCSPISGHRSVSWYQQTPGQGLQFLFEYFSETQRNKGNFPGRFSGRQFSNSRSEMNVSTLELGDSALYLCASSLSELAGNSPLHFGNGTRLTVT.

The rearrangement links TRBV18 to TRBJ2-6; no firm D call. The length of the CDR3 is 16 residues. V was shortened by 3 bases and J by 1 base, with 10 bases between the two germline ends. CDR1 is KGHSH and CDR2 is LQKENI in the germline V gene. CDR3 bases: TGTGCCAGCTCACCCACCCCGGTGTCTGGGGCCAACGTCCTGACTTTC. It yields the protein CASSPTPVSGANVLTF. Full variable domain (outside the CDR3, taken from reference TRBV18 and TRBJ2-6): NAGVMQNPRHLVRRRGQEARLRCSPMKGHSHVYWYRQLPEEGLKFMVYLQKENIIDESGMPKERFSAEFPKEGPSILRIQQVVRGDSAAYFCASSPTPVSGANVLTFGAGSRLTVL.

V and J are TRBV30 and TRBJ1-1; D is uncertain. The CDR3 length is 12 residues. The ends were cut back, 5 bases at V and 5 bases at J, with 12 bases in the middle. Germline V gene lookup returns CDR1 GTSNPN and CDR2 SVGIG (reference sequence). The CDR3 region is CAWDRPGTEAFF. CDR3 DNA: TGTGCCTGGGATCGACCGGGGACTGAAGCTTTCTTT.

The V and J genes are TRBV7-2 and TRBJ2-7; no reliable D call. The germline V and J ends were trimmed by 0 bases and 0 bases, with 9 bases remaining between them. This CDR3 is built from 15 residues. Per the germline V gene, CDR1 is SGHTA and CDR2 is FQGNSA. CDR3 sequence reads: CASSLAYGSSYEQYF. CDR3 coding DNA: TGTGCCAGCAGCTTAGCGTACGGTAGCTCCTACGAGCAGTACTTC.

In this sample, this clone is medium-sized. The genes are TRBV7-9 and TRBJ2-1; the match to TRBD1 covers 11 bases. Germline V gene lookup returns CDR1 SEHNR and CDR2 FQNEAQ (reference sequence). CDR3 length: 16 amino acids. After removal of 8 bases from V and 4 bases from J, the junction contained 10 bases not matched to a gene. CDR3 sequence (DNA): TGTGCCAGCTTCGACGCCGGGACAGGGGGGTACAATGAGCAGTTCTTC. Translating gives CASFDAGTGGYNEQFF.

This clone was detected a few times. An end of the junction does not agree with germline; a read error may underlie this. This chain uses TRBV29-1 with TRBJ2-1; the D gene could be TRBD1 or TRBD2 (5 bases each). Germline CDR1 reads SQVTM; CDR2 reads ANQGSEA. The CDR3 sequence is 10 residues long. The CDR3: CSALLGVLVF. The CDR3 nucleotides are TGCAGCGCCCTATTGGGGGTGTTGGTCTTC.

V is TRBV9 and J is TRBJ1-5; 7 positions match TRBD1. Germline V gene sequence: CDR1 SGDLS, CDR2 YYNGEE. The CDR3 runs 14 residues. V was clipped by 4 bases and J by 5 bases; unmatched bases: 6. The CDR3, as DNA: TGTGCCAGCAGCCTCAAGGGGACAGATCAGCCCCAGCATTTT. This gives the protein CASSLKGTDQPQHF.

The chain joins TRBV4-2 to TRBJ2-7; 8 nucleotides agree with TRBD2. This CDR3 is built from 16 residues. Germline assignment: CDR1 LGHNA and CDR2 YNFKEQ. The V gene end was trimmed by 0 bases and the J gene end by 7 bases; junction bases not matched to a gene: 11. The CDR3 region is CASSQDWGLVQAEQYF. CDR3 bases: TGTGCCAGCAGCCAAGATTGGGGACTAGTACAAGCAGAGCAGTACTTC.

CDR3 nucleotides: TGCGCCAGCAGCATCGCTCCGACAGGAAACTACGAGCAGTACTTC. Its translation: CASSIAPTGNYEQYF. The chain uses TRBV5-1 and TRBJ2-7, with D possibly matching TRBD1 (6 bases). The CDR3 sequence is 15 residues long. CDR1 SGHRS and CDR2 YFSETQ come from the germline V gene. The ends were cut back, 4 bases at V and 3 bases at J, with 17 bases in the middle.

The J gene is TRBJ2-3, the V gene TRBV30, with TRBD1 matching over 9 bases. Germline trimming cut 3 bases from V and 7 bases from J; bases unmatched to any gene: 8. Germline CDR1 reads GTSNPN; CDR2 reads SVGIG (reference sequence). The CDR3 has 14 amino acids. The CDR3 loop is CAWSFTGGGNTQYF. Here the CDR3 DNA reads TGTGCCTGGAGCTTTACAGGGGGCGGGAATACGCAGTATTTT.

This chain links TRBV30 with TRBJ1-2, with D possibly TRBD1 on 6 matching bases. The CDR3 loop spans 12 amino acids. CDR1 GTSNPN and CDR2 SVGIG come from the germline V gene (reference sequence). V was pared by 1 base and J by 7 bases, with 10 bases between. The chain's CDR3 is CAWSGQASGYTF. The CDR3 nucleotides read TGTGCCTGGAGTGGACAGGCTTCTGGCTACACCTTC.

The J gene is TRBJ2-3, the V gene TRBV14, with D possibly called TRBD1 or TRBD2 (5 bases each). The V gene's germline CDR1 is SGHDN and CDR2 FVKESK. CDR3 length: 15 residues. V dropped 1 base and J dropped 6 bases, with 14 bases sitting between them. The CDR3 sequence is CASSQAVGVWDTQYF. As DNA, the CDR3 is TGTGCCAGCAGCCAAGCTGTGGGGGTCTGGGATACGCAGTATTTT.

The sample holds a few counts of this clone. The chain combines TRBV4-1 with TRBJ1-4; no definite D call. The CDR3 is made up of 14 amino acids. Trimming removed 4 bases at V and 4 bases at J, with 10 bases between. The germline CDR1 and CDR2 sequences are MGHRA and YSYEKL. The CDR3 coding sequence is TGCGCCAGCAGCCGACCGGACCGTAATGAAAAACTGTTTTTT. This gives the protein CASSRPDRNEKLFF.